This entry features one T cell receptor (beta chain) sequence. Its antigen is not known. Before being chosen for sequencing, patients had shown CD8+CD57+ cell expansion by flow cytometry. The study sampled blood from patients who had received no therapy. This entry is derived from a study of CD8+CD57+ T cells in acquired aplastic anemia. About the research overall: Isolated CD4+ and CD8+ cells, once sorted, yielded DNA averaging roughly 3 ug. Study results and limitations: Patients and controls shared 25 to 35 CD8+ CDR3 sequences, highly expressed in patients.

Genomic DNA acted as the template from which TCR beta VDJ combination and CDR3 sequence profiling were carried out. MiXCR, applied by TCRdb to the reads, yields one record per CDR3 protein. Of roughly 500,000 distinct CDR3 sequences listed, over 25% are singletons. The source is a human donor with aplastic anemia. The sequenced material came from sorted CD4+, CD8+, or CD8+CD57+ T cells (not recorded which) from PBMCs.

The CDR3 here is CASRRTPSGGASYEQYF. In nucleotides, the CDR3 is TGTGCCAGCAGACGTACCCCTAGCGGGGGTGCGTCCTACGAGCAGTACTTC. The genes are TRBV3-1 and TRBJ2-7; TRBD2 matches at 10 bases. V dropped 6 bases and J dropped 1; count of bases not matched to a gene: 12. Per germline, CDR1 LGHDT and CDR2 YNNKEL (reference sequence). The CDR3 is 17 residues long.